This TCR beta chain was sequenced for a study of metastatic and nonmetastatic thyroid tumors. Looking at the study overall: The authors compared repertoires across blood and tumor or nodule tissue from malignant and benign thyroid patients.

The CDR3 spans 17 residues. Trimming cost V 5 bases and J 7 bases; bases outside gene matches: 15. Per germline, CDR1 LGHDT and CDR2 YNNKEL (reference sequence). In the source study's methods: A classifier of distant metastasis in papillary thyroid cancer was built from CDR3 differences (across clinicopathological groups). MiXCR reprocessed the PCR reads for TCRdb. These V and J calls are TCRdb output, not the study's own analysis. This sample has roughly 9,200 clones, with approximately 14% found just once. Among the patients, none had received any treatment before thyroid surgery. The study, taken as a whole, reports: TCR beta diversity was reportedly significantly higher in malignant thyroid tumors than benign nodules, in blood and tumor.

This clone appeared many times. Its antigen is currently unknown. The sequence came from a female donor with papillary thyroid cancer or a benign thyroid nodule (not recorded which). Some clones in this sample may be carry-over from other donors' samples. The chain carries TRBV3-1 and TRBJ2-1; 9 bases agree with TRBD2. The sample consisted of blood. Written as DNA, the CDR3 is TGTGCCAGCAGCTTCGGGGTAGCGGGAGTTCAGGGGAATGAGCAGTTCTTC. Its translation: CASSFGVAGVQGNEQFF.